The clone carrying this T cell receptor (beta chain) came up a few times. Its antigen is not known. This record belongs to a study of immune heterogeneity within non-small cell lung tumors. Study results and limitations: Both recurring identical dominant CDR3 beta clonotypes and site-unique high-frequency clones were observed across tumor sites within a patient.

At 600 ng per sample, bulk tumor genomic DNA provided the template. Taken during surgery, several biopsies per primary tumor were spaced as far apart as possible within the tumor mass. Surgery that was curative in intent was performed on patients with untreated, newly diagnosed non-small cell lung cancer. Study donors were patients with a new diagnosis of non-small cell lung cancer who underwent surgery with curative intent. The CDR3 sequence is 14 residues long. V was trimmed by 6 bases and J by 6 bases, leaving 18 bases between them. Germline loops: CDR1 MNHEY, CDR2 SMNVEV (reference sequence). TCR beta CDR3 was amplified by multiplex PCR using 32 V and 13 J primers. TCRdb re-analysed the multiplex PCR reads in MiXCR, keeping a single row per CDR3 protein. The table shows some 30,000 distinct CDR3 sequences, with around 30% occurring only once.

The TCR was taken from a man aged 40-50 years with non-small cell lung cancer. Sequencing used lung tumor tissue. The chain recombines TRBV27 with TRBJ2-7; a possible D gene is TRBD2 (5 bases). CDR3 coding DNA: TGTGCCAGCAGAAGGTTGACCCTCGGACTCGAGCAGTACTTC. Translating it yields CASRRLTLGLEQYF.